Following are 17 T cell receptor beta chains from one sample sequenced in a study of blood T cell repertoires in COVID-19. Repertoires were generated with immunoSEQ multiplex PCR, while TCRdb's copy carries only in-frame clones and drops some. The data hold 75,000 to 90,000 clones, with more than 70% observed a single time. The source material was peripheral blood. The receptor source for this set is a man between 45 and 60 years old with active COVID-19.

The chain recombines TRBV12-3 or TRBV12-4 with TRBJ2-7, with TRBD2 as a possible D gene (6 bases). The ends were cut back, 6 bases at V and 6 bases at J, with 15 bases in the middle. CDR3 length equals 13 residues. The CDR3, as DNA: TGTGCCAGCAGCATTCAAGGGGACTCCGAGCAGTACTTC. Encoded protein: CASSIQGDSEQYF.

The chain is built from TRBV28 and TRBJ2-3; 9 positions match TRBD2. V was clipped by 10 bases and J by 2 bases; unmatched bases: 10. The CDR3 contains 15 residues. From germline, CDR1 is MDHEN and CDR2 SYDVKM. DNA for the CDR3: TGTGCCAACCTTCCGCGGGGGGGCCCCACAGATACGCAGTATTTT. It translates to CANLPRGGPTDTQYF.

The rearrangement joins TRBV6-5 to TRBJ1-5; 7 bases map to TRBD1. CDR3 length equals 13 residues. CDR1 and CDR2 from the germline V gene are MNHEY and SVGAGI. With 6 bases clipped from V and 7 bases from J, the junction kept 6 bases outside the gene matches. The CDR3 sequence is CASRGGMGQPQHF. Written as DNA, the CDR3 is TGTGCCAGCAGAGGGGGCATGGGCCAGCCCCAGCATTTT.

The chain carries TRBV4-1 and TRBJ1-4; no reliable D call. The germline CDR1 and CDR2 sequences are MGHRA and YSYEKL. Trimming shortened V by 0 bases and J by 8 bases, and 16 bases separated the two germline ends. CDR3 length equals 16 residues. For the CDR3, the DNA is TGCGCCAGCAGCCAAGATCCCGCCACGATCGGGGAAAAACTGTTTTTT. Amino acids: CASSQDPATIGEKLFF.

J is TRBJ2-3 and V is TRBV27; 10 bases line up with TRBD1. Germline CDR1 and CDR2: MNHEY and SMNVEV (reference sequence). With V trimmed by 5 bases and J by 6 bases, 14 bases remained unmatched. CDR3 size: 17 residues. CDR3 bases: TGTGCCAGCAGTCCCGGACAGGGGGTTCCCTTAGCGGATACGCAGTATTTT. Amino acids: CASSPGQGVPLADTQYF.

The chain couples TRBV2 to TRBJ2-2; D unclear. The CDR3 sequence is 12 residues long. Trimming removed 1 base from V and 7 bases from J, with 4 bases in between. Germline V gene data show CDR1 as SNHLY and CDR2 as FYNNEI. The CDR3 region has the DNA TGTGCCAGCAGTGAAGATAACGGGGAGCTGTTTTTT. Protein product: CASSEDNGELFF.

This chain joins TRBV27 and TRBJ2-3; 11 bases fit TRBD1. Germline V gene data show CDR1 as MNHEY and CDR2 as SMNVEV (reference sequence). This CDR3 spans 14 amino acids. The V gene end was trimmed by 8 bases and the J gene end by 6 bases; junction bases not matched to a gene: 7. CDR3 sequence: CASADRGQVDTQYF. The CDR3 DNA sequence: TGTGCCAGCGCGGACAGGGGGCAGGTGGATACGCAGTATTTT.

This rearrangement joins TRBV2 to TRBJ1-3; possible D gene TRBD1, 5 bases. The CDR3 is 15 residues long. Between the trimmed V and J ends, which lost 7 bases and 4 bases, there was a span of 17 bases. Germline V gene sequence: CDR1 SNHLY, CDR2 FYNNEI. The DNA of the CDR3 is TGTGCCAGCAACACAGGAGGGCAGCTCGGAAACACCATATATTTT. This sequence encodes CASNTGGQLGNTIYF. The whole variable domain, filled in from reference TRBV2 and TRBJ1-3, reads EPEVTQTPSHQVTQMGQEVILRCVPISNHLYFYWYRQILGQKVEFLVSFYNNEISEKSEIFDDQFSVERPDGSNFTLKIRSTKLEDSAMYFCASNTGGQLGNTIYFGEGSWLTVV.

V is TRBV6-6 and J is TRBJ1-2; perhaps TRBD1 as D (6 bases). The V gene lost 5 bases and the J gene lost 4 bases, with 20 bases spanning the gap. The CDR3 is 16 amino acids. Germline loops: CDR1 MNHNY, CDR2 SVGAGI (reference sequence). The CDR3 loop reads CASSALNQGRIYGYTF. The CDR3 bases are TGTGCCAGCAGTGCACTAAACCAGGGGCGCATCTATGGCTACACCTTC.

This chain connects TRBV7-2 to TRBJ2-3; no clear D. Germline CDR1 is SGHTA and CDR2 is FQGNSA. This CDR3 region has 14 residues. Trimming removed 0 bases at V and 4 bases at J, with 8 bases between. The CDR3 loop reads CASSLAFPSDTQYF. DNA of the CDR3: TGTGCCAGCAGCTTAGCATTTCCCTCAGATACGCAGTATTTT. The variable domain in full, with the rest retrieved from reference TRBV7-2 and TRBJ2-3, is GAGVSQSPSNKVTEKGKDVELRCDPISGHTALYWYRQSLGQGLEFLIYFQGNSAPDKSGLPSDRFSAERTGGSVSTLTIQRTQQEDSAVYLCASSLAFPSDTQYFGPGTRLTVL.

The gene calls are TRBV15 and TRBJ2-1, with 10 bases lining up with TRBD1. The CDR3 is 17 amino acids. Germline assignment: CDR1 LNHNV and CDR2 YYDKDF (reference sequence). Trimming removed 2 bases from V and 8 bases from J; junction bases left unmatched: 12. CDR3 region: CATSRRSDRGSGHEQFF. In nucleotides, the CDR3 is TGTGCCACCAGCAGACGATCGGACAGGGGGTCTGGTCATGAGCAGTTCTTC. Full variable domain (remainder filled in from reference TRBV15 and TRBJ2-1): DAMVIQNPRYQVTQFGKPVTLSCSQTLNHNVMYWYQQKSSQAPKLLFHYYDKDFNNEADTPDNFQSRRPNTSFCFLDIRSPGLGDTAMYLCATSRRSDRGSGHEQFFGPGTRLTVL.

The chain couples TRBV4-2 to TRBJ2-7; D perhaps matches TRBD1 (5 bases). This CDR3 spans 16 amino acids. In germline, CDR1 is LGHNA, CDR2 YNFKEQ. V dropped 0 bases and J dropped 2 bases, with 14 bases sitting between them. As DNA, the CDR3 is TGTGCCAGCAGCCAAGATCATCAGGGATCCCCCTACGAGCAGTACTTC. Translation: CASSQDHQGSPYEQYF.

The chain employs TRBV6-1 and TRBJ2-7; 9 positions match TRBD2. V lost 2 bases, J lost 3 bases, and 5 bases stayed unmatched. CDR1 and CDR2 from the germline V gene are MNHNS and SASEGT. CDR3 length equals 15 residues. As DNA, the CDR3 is TGTGCCAGCAGTGAACGGGGAGCGGGGGGCTACGAGCAGTACTTC. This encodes CASSERGAGGYEQYF.

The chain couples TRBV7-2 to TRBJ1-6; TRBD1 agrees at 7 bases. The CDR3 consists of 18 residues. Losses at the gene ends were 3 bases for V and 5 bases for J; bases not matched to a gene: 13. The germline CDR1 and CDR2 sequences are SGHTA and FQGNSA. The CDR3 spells CASSFRGPTGENNSPLHF. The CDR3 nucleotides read TGTGCCAGCAGCTTTAGAGGCCCCACAGGGGAGAATAATTCACCCCTCCACTTT.

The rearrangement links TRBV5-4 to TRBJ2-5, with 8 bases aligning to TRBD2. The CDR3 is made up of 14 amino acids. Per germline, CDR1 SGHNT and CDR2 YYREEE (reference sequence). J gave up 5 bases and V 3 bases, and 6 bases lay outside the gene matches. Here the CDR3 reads CASSSFSGVETQYF. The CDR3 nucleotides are TGTGCCAGCAGCTCCTTTAGCGGGGTGGAGACCCAGTACTTC.

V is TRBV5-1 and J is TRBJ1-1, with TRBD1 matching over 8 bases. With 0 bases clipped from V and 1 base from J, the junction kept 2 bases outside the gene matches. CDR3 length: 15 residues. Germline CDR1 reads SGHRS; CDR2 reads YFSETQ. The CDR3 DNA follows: TGCGCCAGCAGCTTGGCTGGACAGGGGAACACTGAAGCTTTCTTT. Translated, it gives CASSLAGQGNTEAFF. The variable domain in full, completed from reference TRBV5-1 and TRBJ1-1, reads KAGVTQTPRYLIKTRGQQVTLSCSPISGHRSVSWYQQTPGQGLQFLFEYFSETQRNKGNFPGRFSGRQFSNSRSEMNVSTLELGDSALYLCASSLAGQGNTEAFFGQGTRLTVV.

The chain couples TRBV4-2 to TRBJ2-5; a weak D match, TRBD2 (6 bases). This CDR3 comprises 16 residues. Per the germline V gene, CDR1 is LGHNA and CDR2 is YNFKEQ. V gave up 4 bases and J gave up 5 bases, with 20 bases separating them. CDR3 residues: CASSRQTGRGWETQYF. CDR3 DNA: TGTGCCAGCAGCCGACAAACGGGGCGGGGTTGGGAGACCCAGTACTTC.